One and the same sample provided the 15 T cell receptor beta chains below, sequenced in a study of PD-L1 blockade in urothelial cancer. Using immunoSEQ multiplex PCR, the repertoire was profiled, and TCRdb retains in-frame clones only, with some absent. The sample contains about 29,000 clones, around 87% of which appear only once. The source was PBMCs, collected around atezolizumab (anti-PD-L1) treatment. Every receptor here comes from a man aged 45-65 years with urothelial cancer.

The chain recombines TRBV19 with TRBJ2-3, with D possibly matching TRBD2 (7 bases). The CDR3 is 14 residues long. With 7 bases removed from V and 4 bases from J, the gap between germline ends came to 15 bases. Germline V lookup: CDR1 LNHDA, CDR2 SQIVND (reference sequence). The DNA for the CDR3 is TGTGCCAGTATGACGGGGGGCCGGTCAGATACGCAGTATTTT. Protein product: CASMTGGRSDTQYF.

The chain is built from TRBV4-1 and TRBJ2-1; D might be TRBD2 (5 bases). The CDR3 loop spans 17 amino acids. Trimming shortened V by 1 base and J by 0 bases, and 13 bases separated the two germline ends. The germline CDR1 and CDR2 sequences are MGHRA and YSYEKL. The CDR3 reads CASSQVDLGISYNEQFF. CDR3 coding DNA: TGCGCCAGCAGCCAAGTGGACTTAGGTATCTCCTACAATGAGCAGTTCTTC.

V is TRBV7-8 and J is TRBJ2-7; 11 nucleotides agree with TRBD2. The trim removed 1 base at V and 5 bases at J, leaving 13 bases unmatched. Germline V gives CDR1 SGHVS, CDR2 FQNEAQ. The CDR3 contains 18 residues. Here the CDR3 DNA reads TGTGCCAGCAGCTTAGTTCAAGGTGGGGCTAGCGGGAGGAACGAGCAGTACTTC. This sequence encodes CASSLVQGGASGRNEQYF.

This chain connects TRBV21-1 to TRBJ1-4; the D segment call TRBD1 is taken from the table without a DNA check. TRBV21-1 is reported as a pseudogene. This CDR3 contains 18 residues. CDR3 loop: CASSKAQGAEETNEKLFF. The CDR3 region has the DNA TGTGCCAGCAGCAAAGCTCAGGGGGCGGAGGAGACTAATGAAAAACTGTTTTTT.

A single count supports this clone. In nucleotides, the CDR3 is TGTGCCAGCAGCGTGGCGGACAGTGCCTACGAGCAGTACTTC. Translation gives CASSVADSAYEQYF. The rearrangement uses TRBV9 and TRBJ2-7; D might be TRBD1 (6 bases). This CDR3 region has 14 residues. The V end was cut by 2 bases, the J end by 2 bases, with 11 bases between. The V gene's germline CDR1 is SGDLS and CDR2 YYNGEE. The variable domain in full, completed from reference TRBV9 and TRBJ2-7, reads DSGVTQTPKHLITATGQRVTLRCSPRSGDLSVYWYQQSLDQGLQFLIQYYNGEERAKGNILERFSAQQFPDLHSELNLSSLELGDSALYFCASSVADSAYEQYFGPGTRLTVT.

V usage is TRBV5-4 and J usage is TRBJ1-6; no clear D. The CDR3 runs 14 residues. V lost 4 bases and J lost 9, with 14 bases in between. Per the germline V gene, CDR1 is SGHNT and CDR2 is YYREEE (reference sequence). Here the CDR3 reads CASSLREVGSPLHF. The CDR3 DNA follows: TGTGCCAGCAGCCTTAGAGAGGTGGGTTCACCCCTCCACTTT.

The V gene is TRBV7-2, the J gene TRBJ2-2; 8 nucleotides match TRBD1. Germline V gene sequence: CDR1 SGHTA, CDR2 FQGNSA. Germline trimming cut 5 bases from V and 2 bases from J; bases unmatched to any gene: 10. CDR3 size: 17 residues. The CDR3 DNA sequence: TGTGCCAGCAGCGCCAACCGACAGGGGCGAAACACCGGGGAGCTGTTTTTT. As protein: CASSANRQGRNTGELFF.

The chain uses TRBV5-5 and TRBJ1-4; 9 bases are a match to TRBD1. The CDR3 runs to 14 residues. Germline CDR1 SGHKS, CDR2 YYEKEE (reference sequence). V lost 4 bases to trimming and J lost 6 bases; unmatched junction nucleotides: 4. The CDR3 DNA is TGTGCCAGCAGCGGGACAGGGAAAGATGAAAAACTGTTTTTT. Its translation is CASSGTGKDEKLFF.

This CDR3 reads CASSRRGTEYEQYF. CDR3 DNA: TGTGCCAGCAGCCGCCGGGGGACCGAGTACGAGCAGTACTTC. The chain has TRBV27 and TRBJ2-7, with D perhaps matching TRBD2 (6 bases). Per germline, CDR1 MNHEY and CDR2 SMNVEV (reference sequence). CDR3 length equals 14 residues. The V end was cut by 6 bases, the J end by 4 bases, with 16 bases between.

The CDR3 nucleotides are TGCGCCAGCAGCCAAGATCATGGGGGCGGGGAGCAGTTCTTC. Amino acid sequence: CASSQDHGGGEQFF. J is TRBJ2-1 and V is TRBV4-3, with D tentatively TRBD1 (6 bases). The CDR3 is made up of 14 amino acids. The V gene lost 0 bases and the J gene lost 10 bases, with 13 bases spanning the gap. Germline CDR1 and CDR2: LGHNA and YSLEER.

V and J are TRBV27 and TRBJ2-4; TRBD1 matches at 9 bases. Looked up from germline, CDR1 is MNHEY and CDR2 is SMNVEV (reference sequence). This CDR3 region has 16 residues. Germline trimming cut 4 bases from V and 1 base from J; bases unmatched to any gene: 5. The CDR3 region has the DNA TGTGCCAGCAGTTACGCACAGGGGGCGGCCAAAAACATTCAGTACTTC. It yields the protein CASSYAQGAAKNIQYF.

The genes are TRBV10-2 and TRBJ2-3, with D possibly TRBD2 on 5 matching bases. The CDR3 loop spans 15 amino acids. V lost 8 bases and J 0 bases, leaving 15 bases between the germline ends. Germline V gene sequence: CDR1 WSHSY, CDR2 SAAADI. This CDR3 is CASQELGRSTDTQYF. The DNA for the CDR3 is TGCGCCAGCCAAGAACTAGGACGGAGCACAGATACGCAGTATTTT.

This chain uses TRBV28 with TRBJ2-1; the match to TRBD2 covers 8 bases. There are 16 residues in the CDR3. The trim removed 8 bases at V and 5 bases at J, leaving 14 bases unmatched. Germline CDR1 MDHEN, CDR2 SYDVKM. The CDR3 DNA sequence: TGTGCCAGCGATAAGTCGGCGCTAGCGGGTAACAATGAGCAGTTCTTC. It translates to CASDKSALAGNNEQFF.

This clone showed up just a few times. V and J are TRBV9 and TRBJ1-6, with D perhaps TRBD1 (5 bases). Germline values: CDR1 SGDLS, CDR2 YYNGEE. Trimming took off 5 bases at V and 14 bases at J, with 20 bases between the two ends. The CDR3 sequence is 14 residues long. DNA of the CDR3: TGTGCCAGCAGATTCCGGGGCCGGGGAGGATCCCTCCACTTT. It encodes CASRFRGRGGSLHF.

The CDR3, as DNA: TGTGCCTGGAGGCGGGGGGTGAACACTGAAGCTTTCTTT. Translation gives CAWRRGVNTEAFF. The rearrangement joins TRBV30 to TRBJ1-1; D possibly corresponds to TRBD1 (5 bases). The CDR3 length is 13 residues. Germline CDR1 and CDR2: GTSNPN and SVGIG (reference sequence). Trimming stripped 3 bases from V and 0 bases from J, with 8 bases between.